The clone carrying this TCR beta chain turned up a few times. Mismatch with germline at one junction end may stem from a read error. The data were taken from a study of T-cell reconstitution after alpha-beta-depleted transplantation in children. Unique molecular identifiers were incorporated when the TCRbeta library was constructed. A single record per CDR3 protein comes from TCRdb applying MiXCR to the PCR reads. The sample includes some 550,000 distinct CDR3 sequences, 15% to 20% seen only once; the top ten take more than 2.5%. The CDR3 length is 11 residues. The germline V gene has CDR1 PRHDT and CDR2 FYEKMQ (reference sequence).

This rearrangement joins TRBV13 to TRBJ2-5; a possible D gene is TRBD1 (6 bases). The sequenced sample was PBMCs from the stem cell graft donor, obtained from the stem cell graft. The receptor comes from a human donor who donated a stem cell graft to a child with acute lymphoblastic leukemia. CDR3 loop: CASSPGNRADF. For the CDR3, the DNA is TGTGCCAGCAGCCCCGGGAACAGGGCGGACTTC.